Each of the 26 T cell receptor beta chains below was sequenced from the same sample in a study of cytomegalovirus exposure and HLA in healthy donors (dated by TCRdb to the late 2010s). The method was the immunoSEQ multiplex PCR assay. The multiplex PCR relied on a mix of 60 forward primers for TCR Vbeta segments and 13 reverse primers for TCR Jbeta segments. TCRdb took over this immuneACCESS table, retaining in-frame rearrangements with V and J assigned. Such tables are incomplete; in checked studies, under half of the missing clones stem from an unresolved V gene, and the remainder is unexplained. In this sample the table shows around 160,000 clones, roughly four fifths of which occur a single time. The ten largest account for roughly 4.3% of the sample. The sample comprised PBMCs. The source is a man aged 50 to 59 in good health and CMV-seropositive.

CDR3: CASSLGIGGAYEQYF. CDR3 bases: TGTGCCAGCAGCCTCGGAATCGGGGGGGCCTACGAGCAGTACTTC. V gene TRBV11-2 combines with J gene TRBJ2-7, with 8 nucleotides matching TRBD2. V dropped 5 bases and J dropped 2; count of bases not matched to a gene: 8. The germline V gene has CDR1 SGHAT and CDR2 FQNNGV. The length of the CDR3 is 15 residues.

The chain recombines TRBV5-6 with TRBJ1-1; 8 positions agree with TRBD1. Germline CDR1 SGHDT, CDR2 YYEEEE. Trimming at V came to 3 bases and at J to 7 bases, leaving 5 bases not matched to a gene. This CDR3 contains 13 residues. The CDR3 DNA sequence: TGTGCCAGCAGCTGGGACAGGTGGGGTGAAGCTTTCTTT. This sequence encodes CASSWDRWGEAFF.

The chain couples TRBV19 to TRBJ1-2, with a possible D match to TRBD1 (6 bases). The CDR3 is made up of 13 amino acids. Per germline, CDR1 LNHDA and CDR2 SQIVND (reference sequence). V was clipped by 9 bases and J by 7 bases, with 18 bases between them. The CDR3 here is CASNQGQIGGYTF. CDR3 nucleotides: TGTGCCAGCAACCAAGGACAGATTGGTGGCTACACCTTC.

The V and J genes are TRBV7-2 and TRBJ2-1; 7 positions agree with TRBD2. In germline, CDR1 is SGHTA, CDR2 FQGNSA. V shed 1 base, J shed 0 bases, and the junction held 3 bases outside the gene matches. This CDR3 has 16 residues. CDR3 nucleotides: TGTGCCAGCAGCTTAGGGCGGGGGTTCTCCTACAATGAGCAGTTCTTC. Protein: CASSLGRGFSYNEQFF. The full variable domain, its missing parts supplied by reference TRBV7-2 and TRBJ2-1, is GAGVSQSPSNKVTEKGKDVELRCDPISGHTALYWYRQSLGQGLEFLIYFQGNSAPDKSGLPSDRFSAERTGGSVSTLTIQRTQQEDSAVYLCASSLGRGFSYNEQFFGPGTRLTVL.

This sequence joins TRBV7-2 and TRBJ1-6; a possible D gene is TRBD1 (5 bases). V lost 1 base and J lost 9, with 16 bases in between. The V gene's germline CDR1 is SGHTA and CDR2 FQGNSA. The CDR3 sequence is 16 residues long. The CDR3 loop reads CASSLESGGGGSPLHF. For the CDR3, the DNA is TGTGCCAGCAGCTTAGAGTCCGGGGGGGGTGGTTCACCCCTCCACTTT.

The chain uses TRBV4-3 and TRBJ1-6; TRBD1 is a possible D gene (6 bases). This CDR3 contains 16 residues. V lost 0 bases, J lost 8 bases, and 14 bases lay in between. Germline assignment: CDR1 LGHNA and CDR2 YSLEER. The CDR3 spells CASSQDRGGGDSPLHF. The CDR3 region has the DNA TGCGCCAGCAGCCAAGATCGGGGGGGCGGCGATTCACCCCTCCACTTT.

V gene TRBV9 combines with J gene TRBJ1-2, with D tentatively TRBD1 (6 bases). V dropped 3 bases and J dropped 2 bases, with 17 bases sitting between them. CDR1 and CDR2 from the germline V gene are SGDLS and YYNGEE. The CDR3 is made up of 16 amino acids. The CDR3 DNA follows: TGTGCCAGCAGCGCCGAGAGGGTAACAGGGAACTATGGCTACACCTTC. Translated: CASSAERVTGNYGYTF.

The count of this clone is one. V is TRBV15 and J is TRBJ2-7, with a weak D call TRBD1 (5 bases). This CDR3 is built from 13 residues. CDR1 is LNHNV and CDR2 is YYDKDF in the germline V gene (reference sequence). The ends were cut back, 5 bases at V and 1 base at J, with 9 bases in the middle. The CDR3 loop is CATSEDKSYEQYF. CDR3 nucleotides: TGTGCCACCAGCGAGGACAAATCCTACGAGCAGTACTTC.

The gene calls are TRBV29-1 and TRBJ2-2; D is possibly TRBD2 (5 bases). Germline lookup yields CDR1 SQVTM and CDR2 ANQGSEA. The CDR3 is 15 residues long. V was clipped by 7 bases and J by 2 bases, with 17 bases between them. This CDR3 is CSAQAGGFNTGELFF. Here the CDR3 DNA reads TGCAGCGCCCAAGCAGGAGGCTTTAACACCGGGGAGCTGTTTTTT.

The genes are TRBV28 and TRBJ1-1; D is ambiguous. Germline loops: CDR1 MDHEN, CDR2 SYDVKM. The CDR3 has 14 amino acids. Trimming cost V 1 base and J 1 base, with 7 bases left between them. The CDR3 sequence: CASSLLERNTEAFF. The CDR3 DNA is TGTGCCAGCAGTTTATTGGAGAGGAACACTGAAGCTTTCTTT.

This CDR3 is CASSVEVGANTGELFF. CDR3 nucleotides: TGTGCCAGCAGCGTAGAAGTCGGGGCGAACACCGGGGAGCTGTTTTTT. The chain is built from TRBV9 and TRBJ2-2, with a tentative D call TRBD2 (5 bases). The germline V gene encodes CDR1 SGDLS and CDR2 YYNGEE. Trimming removed 0 bases from V and 0 bases from J, with 9 bases in between. This CDR3 region has 16 residues.

The chain links TRBV5-6 to TRBJ2-3, with D perhaps matching TRBD2 (5 bases). V lost 4 bases to trimming and J lost 5 bases, with 17 bases between them. The CDR3 sequence is 15 residues long. Germline V lookup: CDR1 SGHDT, CDR2 YYEEEE. The CDR3 spells CASSEDFSEEDTQYF. The CDR3 DNA sequence: TGTGCCAGCAGCGAGGACTTTTCGGAAGAAGATACGCAGTATTTT.

CDR3 sequence reads: CASSYYGGGIYEQYF. The CDR3 coding sequence is TGTGCCAGCAGTTACTATGGGGGGGGGATCTACGAGCAGTACTTC. V is TRBV6-5 and J is TRBJ2-7; 7 positions agree with TRBD2. The CDR3 runs 15 residues. Looked up from germline, CDR1 is MNHEY and CDR2 is SVGAGI. With V trimmed by 1 base and J by 3 bases, 6 bases remained unmatched.

This chain connects TRBV4-1 to TRBJ2-7, with D tentatively TRBD1 (6 bases). There are 15 residues in the CDR3. Germline V gene data show CDR1 as MGHRA and CDR2 as YSYEKL. With 0 bases removed from V and 2 bases from J, the gap between germline ends came to 11 bases. Written as DNA, the CDR3 is TGCGCCAGCAGCCAAGATGCAGGGGCGGCCTACGAGCAGTACTTC. It specifies CASSQDAGAAYEQYF.

V usage is TRBV4-1 and J usage is TRBJ2-1, with 15 bases identical to TRBD2. This CDR3 comprises 18 residues. V lost 4 bases to trimming and J lost 0 bases; unmatched junction nucleotides: 4. Germline V lookup: CDR1 MGHRA, CDR2 YSYEKL. CDR3 loop: CASSRGLAGGLSYNEQFF. The CDR3 bases are TGCGCCAGCAGCCGGGGACTAGCGGGGGGCCTCTCCTACAATGAGCAGTTCTTC.

This chain joins TRBV4-1 and TRBJ2-7, with 8 bases aligning to TRBD2. The CDR3 covers 17 residues. Germline loops: CDR1 MGHRA, CDR2 YSYEKL. Germline trimming cut 0 bases from V and 3 bases from J; bases unmatched to any gene: 10. The CDR3 DNA sequence: TGCGCCAGCAGCCAAGAGTGGGGGGAGGCGGGAGGCTACGAGCAGTACTTC. Its protein product is CASSQEWGEAGGYEQYF.

Concerning this clone itself: It is unclear where the CDR3 begins or ends on the DNA, so no DNA is shown, and the CDR3 is as TCRdb lists it. This chain joins TRBV27 and TRBJ1-2; TRBD1, the table's D call, was not compared with the DNA. CDR1 MNHEY and CDR2 SMNVEV come from the germline V gene (reference sequence). Inclusive of both ends, the CDR3 amounts to 13 amino acids. The CDR3 loop reads CASSFLAGDGYTF.

This clone is a singleton in its sample. V is TRBV18 and J is TRBJ1-1, with D hard to call. The length of the CDR3 is 14 residues. Germline loops: CDR1 KGHSH, CDR2 LQKENI. V shed 0 bases and J shed 2 bases, with 7 bases lying between them. CDR3: CASSPPTFNTEAFF. Here the CDR3 DNA reads TGTGCCAGCTCACCACCAACATTTAACACTGAAGCTTTCTTT.

The chain joins TRBV27 to TRBJ2-7, with TRBD1 identical over 9 bases. The CDR3 sequence is 13 residues long. Unmatched junction bases numbered 8, after V lost 8 bases and J lost 6 bases. Germline V CDR1 and CDR2: MNHEY, SMNVEV (reference sequence). The CDR3 protein is CASAHGQGTEQYF. In DNA, the CDR3 is TGTGCCAGCGCGCACGGACAGGGGACCGAGCAGTACTTC.

This clone was seen once. V is TRBV18 and J is TRBJ2-2; possibly TRBD1 for D (6 bases). The CDR3 length is 17 residues. Germline V CDR1 and CDR2: KGHSH, LQKENI. V shed 1 base and J shed 3 bases, with 15 bases lying between them. The CDR3 sequence: CASSPQIPTGYTGELFF. The CDR3 DNA follows: TGTGCCAGCTCACCACAGATTCCAACAGGGTACACCGGGGAGCTGTTTTTT.

The chain has TRBV5-5 and TRBJ1-6; 8 bases map to TRBD1. V was pared by 5 bases and J by 5 bases, with 6 bases of the junction left unmatched. Germline CDR1 and CDR2: SGHKS and YYEKEE (reference sequence). This CDR3 contains 15 residues. CDR3 nucleotide sequence: TGTGCCAGCAGAGGCGGGACAGGCGATAATTCACCCCTCCACTTT. Translated, it gives CASRGGTGDNSPLHF.

The chain recombines TRBV5-1 with TRBJ2-5; 12 bases match TRBD1. Germline V gives CDR1 SGHRS, CDR2 YFSETQ. The J segment lost 0 bases and the V segment lost 3 bases, leaving 6 bases of the junction unmatched. The length of the CDR3 is 17 residues. CDR3 DNA sequence: TGCGCCAGCAGCTCCGGGACAGGGGGCGTTCACCAAGAGACCCAGTACTTC. This translates into CASSSGTGGVHQETQYF.

The chain is built from TRBV7-3 and TRBJ2-3, with TRBD2 as a possible D gene (6 bases). Per the germline V gene, CDR1 is SGHTA and CDR2 is FQGTGA. The germline V and J ends were trimmed by 5 bases and 6 bases, with 9 bases remaining between them. The CDR3 is made up of 12 amino acids. The CDR3 DNA follows: TGTGCCAGCAGCCCAGGAGGGGATACGCAGTATTTT. Its translation is CASSPGGDTQYF.

V is TRBV9 and J is TRBJ2-3, with 7 bases aligning to TRBD1. The length of the CDR3 is 14 residues. From germline, CDR1 is SGDLS and CDR2 YYNGEE. Germline trimming cut 2 bases from V and 3 bases from J; bases unmatched to any gene: 3. This chain's CDR3 is CASSVRGQTDTQYF. The CDR3, as DNA: TGTGCCAGCAGCGTTAGGGGGCAGACAGATACGCAGTATTTT.

The chain links TRBV13 to TRBJ2-7; 7 bases are a match to TRBD1. Germline V gives CDR1 PRHDT, CDR2 FYEKMQ (reference sequence). The ends lost 5 bases at V and 4 bases at J; junction bases unmatched: 8. This CDR3 has 14 residues. This CDR3 is CASSARTGDYEQYF. CDR3 coding DNA: TGTGCCAGCAGCGCCCGGACAGGTGATTACGAGCAGTACTTC.

V is TRBV10-3 and J is TRBJ2-7; a possible D gene is TRBD2 (5 bases). Germline assignment: CDR1 ENHRY and CDR2 SYGVKD. CDR3 size: 15 residues. V was pared by 0 bases and J by 0 bases, with 9 bases between. This CDR3 reads CAISESSVSSYEQYF. In DNA form, the CDR3 reads TGTGCCATCAGTGAGTCTAGCGTGAGCTCCTACGAGCAGTACTTC.